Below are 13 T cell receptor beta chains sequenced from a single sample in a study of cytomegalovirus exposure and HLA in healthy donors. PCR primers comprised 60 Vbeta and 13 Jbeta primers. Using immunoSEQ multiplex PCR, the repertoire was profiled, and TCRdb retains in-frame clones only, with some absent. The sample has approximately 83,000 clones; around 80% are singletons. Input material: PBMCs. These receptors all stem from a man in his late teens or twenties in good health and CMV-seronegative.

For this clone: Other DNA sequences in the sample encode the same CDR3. This chain's CDR3 is CASSLSGQGSYEQYF. DNA for the CDR3: TGTGCCAGCAGTTTATCGGGGCAGGGTTCCTACGAGCAGTACTTC. V and J are TRBV27 and TRBJ2-7; the D gene is possibly TRBD1 (5 bases). Germline-derived CDR1 and CDR2 are MNHEY and SMNVEV (reference sequence). Trimming stripped 0 bases from V and 1 base from J, with 10 bases between. The CDR3 consists of 15 residues.

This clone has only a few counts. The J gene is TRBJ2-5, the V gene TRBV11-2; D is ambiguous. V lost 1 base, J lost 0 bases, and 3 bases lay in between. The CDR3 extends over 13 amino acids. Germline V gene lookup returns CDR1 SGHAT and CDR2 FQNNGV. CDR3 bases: TGTGCCAGCAGCTTAGCAGACCAAGAGACCCAGTACTTC. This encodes CASSLADQETQYF. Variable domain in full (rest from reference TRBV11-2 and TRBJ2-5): EAGVAQSPRYKIIEKRQSVAFWCNPISGHATLYWYQQILGQGPKLLIQFQNNGVVDDSQLPKDRFSAERLKGVDSTLKIQPAKLEDSAVYLCASSLADQETQYFGPGTRLLVL.

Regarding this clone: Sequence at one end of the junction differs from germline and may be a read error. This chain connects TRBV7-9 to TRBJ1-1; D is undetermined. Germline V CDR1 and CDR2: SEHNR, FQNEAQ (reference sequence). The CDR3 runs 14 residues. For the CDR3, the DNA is TGTTCCAGCAGCTTACGGGAGGACAACACTGAAGCTTTCTTT. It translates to CSSSLREDNTEAFF.

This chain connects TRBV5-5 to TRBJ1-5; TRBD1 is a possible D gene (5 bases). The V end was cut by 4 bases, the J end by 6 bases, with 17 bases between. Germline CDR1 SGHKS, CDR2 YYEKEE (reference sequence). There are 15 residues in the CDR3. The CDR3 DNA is TGTGCCAGCAGCCGCCTTCGGGGGGACGGTCAGCCCCAGCATTTT. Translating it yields CASSRLRGDGQPQHF.

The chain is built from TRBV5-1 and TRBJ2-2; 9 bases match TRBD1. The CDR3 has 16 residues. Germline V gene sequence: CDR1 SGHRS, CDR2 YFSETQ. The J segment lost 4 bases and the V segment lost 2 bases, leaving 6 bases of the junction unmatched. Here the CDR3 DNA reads TGCGCCAGCAGCTTCTTTAGGGACAGGGCCACCGGGGAGCTGTTTTTT. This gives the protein CASSFFRDRATGELFF.

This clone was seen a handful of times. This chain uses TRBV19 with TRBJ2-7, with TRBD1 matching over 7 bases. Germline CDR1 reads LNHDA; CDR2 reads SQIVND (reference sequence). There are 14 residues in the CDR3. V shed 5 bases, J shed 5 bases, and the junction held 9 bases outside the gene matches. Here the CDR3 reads CASSLRQGKDEQYF. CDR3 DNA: TGTGCCAGTAGTCTACGACAGGGTAAAGACGAGCAGTACTTC.

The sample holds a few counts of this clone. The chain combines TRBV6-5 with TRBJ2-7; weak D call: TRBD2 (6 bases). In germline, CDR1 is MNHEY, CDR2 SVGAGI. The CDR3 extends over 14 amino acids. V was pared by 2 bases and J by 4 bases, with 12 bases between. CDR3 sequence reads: CASSYNRDWYEQYF. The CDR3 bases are TGTGCCAGCAGTTACAATAGGGACTGGTACGAGCAGTACTTC.

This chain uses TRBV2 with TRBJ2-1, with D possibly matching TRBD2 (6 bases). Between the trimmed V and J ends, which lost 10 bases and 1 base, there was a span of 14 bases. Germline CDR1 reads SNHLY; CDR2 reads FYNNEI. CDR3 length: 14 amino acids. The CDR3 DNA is TGTGCCACCTGTACGACTAGTTCCTACAATGAGCAGTTCTTC. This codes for CATCTTSSYNEQFF.

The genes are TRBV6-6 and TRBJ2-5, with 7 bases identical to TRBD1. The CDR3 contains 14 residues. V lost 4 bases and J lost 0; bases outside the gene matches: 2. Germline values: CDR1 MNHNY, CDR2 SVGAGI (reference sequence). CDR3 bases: TGTGCCAGCAGTTTGGACAGGAACCAAGAGACCCAGTACTTC. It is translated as CASSLDRNQETQYF.

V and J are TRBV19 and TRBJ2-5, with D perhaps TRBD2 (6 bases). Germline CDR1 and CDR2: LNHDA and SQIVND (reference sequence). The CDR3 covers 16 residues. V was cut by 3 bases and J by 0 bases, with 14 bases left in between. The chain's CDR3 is CASSMGGGSYQETQYF. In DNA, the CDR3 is TGTGCCAGTAGTATGGGGGGAGGATCGTACCAAGAGACCCAGTACTTC.

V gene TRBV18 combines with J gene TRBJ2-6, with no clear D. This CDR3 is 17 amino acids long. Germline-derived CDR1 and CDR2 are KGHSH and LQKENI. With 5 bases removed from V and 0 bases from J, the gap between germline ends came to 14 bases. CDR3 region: CASSSSRASSGANVLTF. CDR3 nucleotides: TGTGCCAGCTCATCATCACGAGCAAGCTCTGGGGCCAACGTCCTGACTTTC. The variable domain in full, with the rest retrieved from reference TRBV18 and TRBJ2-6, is NAGVMQNPRHLVRRRGQEARLRCSPMKGHSHVYWYRQLPEEGLKFMVYLQKENIIDESGMPKERFSAEFPKEGPSILRIQQVVRGDSAAYFCASSSSRASSGANVLTFGAGSRLTVL.

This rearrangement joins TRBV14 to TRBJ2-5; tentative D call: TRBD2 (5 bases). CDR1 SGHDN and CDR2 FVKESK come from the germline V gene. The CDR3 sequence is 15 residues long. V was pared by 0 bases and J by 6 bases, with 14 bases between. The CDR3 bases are TGTGCCAGCAGCCAAGAGACGGGCAGGAGGAAGACCCAGTACTTC. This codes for CASSQETGRRKTQYF.

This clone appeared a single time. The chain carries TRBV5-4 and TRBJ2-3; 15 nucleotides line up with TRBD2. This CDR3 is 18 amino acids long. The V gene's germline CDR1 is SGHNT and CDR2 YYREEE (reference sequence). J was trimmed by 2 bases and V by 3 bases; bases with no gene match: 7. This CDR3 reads CASSWGLAGGTTTDTQYF. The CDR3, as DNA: TGTGCCAGCAGCTGGGGACTAGCGGGGGGTACAACCACAGATACGCAGTATTTT.